This TCR beta chain was identified in a study of cytomegalovirus exposure and HLA in healthy donors. The study's findings and limits: Immune exposure was documented only through CMV serostatus.

Notes on this clone: Its specificity is not known. This specimen includes other DNA sequences encoding the same CDR3.

CDR3 length: 13 residues. Per germline, CDR1 SGHRS and CDR2 YFSETQ. V was cut by 1 base and J by 0 bases, with 4 bases left in between. In the PCR, 60 Vbeta and 13 Jbeta primers were used. The data were produced by immunoSEQ multiplex PCR, yet TCRdb's version contains in-frame clones alone and is incomplete. The sample consists of around 180,000 clones, 84% of them appearing once. The rearrangement uses TRBV5-1 and TRBJ1-1; unclear D gene. The receptor was derived from a man aged 18 to 35 in good health and CMV-seronegative. The sample was PBMCs. This CDR3 is CASSLSLNTEAFF. The CDR3 region has the DNA TGCGCCAGCAGCTTGTCTTTGAACACTGAAGCTTTCTTT.